This T cell receptor beta chain was sequenced for a study of response to subunit inactivated influenza vaccine. Findings and limits, study-wide: Authors suggested each seasonal flu vaccination may recruit only limited numbers of new T cells.

This CDR3 is built from 15 residues. The V gene's germline CDR1 is SGHVS and CDR2 FQNEAQ. V lost 5 bases and J 6 bases, leaving 17 bases between the germline ends. Via MiXCR, TCRdb re-called the RT-PCR reads, giving one row per CDR3 protein. The sample lists about half a million distinct CDR3 sequences; roughly 8.2% were seen once. This clonotype was recorded many times. The target antigen is unknown. The sample in question was PBMCs from blood, obtained about 23 months after vaccination. The sequence was obtained from a man aged 45-69 years who received an inactivated influenza vaccine. The chain joins TRBV7-8 to TRBJ2-1; D might be TRBD1 (6 bases). The CDR3 bases are TGTGCCAGCAGCCCCCCTTCCAGGGGTTCCAATGAGCAGTTCTTC. Translating it yields CASSPPSRGSNEQFF.